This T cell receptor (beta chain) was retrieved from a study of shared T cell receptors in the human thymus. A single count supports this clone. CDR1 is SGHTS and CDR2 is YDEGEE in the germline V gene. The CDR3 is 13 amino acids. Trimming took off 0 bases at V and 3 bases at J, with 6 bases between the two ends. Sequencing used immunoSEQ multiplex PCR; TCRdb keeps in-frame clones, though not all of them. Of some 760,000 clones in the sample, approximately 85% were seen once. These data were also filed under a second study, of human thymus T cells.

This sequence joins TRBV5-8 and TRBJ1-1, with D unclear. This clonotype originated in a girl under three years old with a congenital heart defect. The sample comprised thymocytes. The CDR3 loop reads CASSLGRDTEAFF. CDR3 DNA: TGTGCCAGCAGCTTGGGGAGGGACACTGAAGCTTTCTTT.